These T cell receptor beta chains were read from a single sample in a study of neurological immune-mediated disorders. TCRdb re-analysed the 5' RACE reads in MiXCR, keeping a single row per CDR3 protein. The sample contains approximately 130,000 distinct CDR3 sequences, 3.2% of which appear only once. The sample was PBMCs. These receptors originate from a woman aged 30 to 39 with multiple sclerosis. CDR3s include the opening cysteine and the closing phenylalanine or tryptophan. Each record gives: D gene, clone size, J gene, V gene, CDR3 DNA, CDR3 protein. D genes are given only for firm matches. The listing skips clone size in some rows; elsewhere it reads once, few, many or a size class.

. | few | TRBJ1-2 | TRBV7-2 | TGTGCCAGCAGCTTAGGGGGAGGGTATGGAGGCTACACCTTC | CASSLGGGYGGYTF
. | many | TRBJ2-7 | TRBV5-8 | TGTGCCAGCAGCTTGTCGGGTCGGGGGACCTACGAGCAGTACTTC | CASSLSGRGTYEQYF
. | many | TRBJ2-3 | TRBV10-3 | TGTGCCATCAGTGAGTCGAGAGGCACAGATACGCAGTATTTT | CAISESRGTDTQYF
. | many | TRBJ1-2 | TRBV4-3 | TGCGCCAGCAGCCAAGAATTGGGTACAGGGCCCAATCTTAACTATGGCTACACCTTC | CASSQELGTGPNLNYGYTF
. | many | TRBJ1-2 | TRBV7-8 | TGTGCCAGCAGCTTAGAAGGCCCAGGAGGGTCGGGCTACACCTTC | CASSLEGPGGSGYTF
TRBD2 | many | TRBJ2-2 | TRBV20-1 | TGCAGTGCTAGAGAGATAGAGCGGGACGACACCGGGGAGCTGTTTTTT | CSAREIERDDTGELFF
TRBD2 | many | TRBJ2-1 | TRBV12-3/TRBV12-4 | TGTGCCAGCAGTTTGACTAGCGGGAGATGGGGGAATGAGCAGTTCTTC | CASSLTSGRWGNEQFF
TRBD1 | few | TRBJ2-7 | TRBV12-3/TRBV12-4 | TGTGCCAGCACCCCCGGGACAGGGTTGGACGAGCAGTACTTC | CASTPGTGLDEQYF
. | . | TRBJ2-1 | TRBV7-2 | TGTGCCAGCAGCTTAGTCTTAGCAAACGATGAGCAGTTCTTC | CASSLVLANDEQFF
. | many | TRBJ2-2 | TRBV14 | TGTGCCAGCAGCCAAGGTCTTGGAGACACCGGGGAGCTGTTTTTT | CASSQGLGDTGELFF
TRBD1 | many | TRBJ1-1 | TRBV15 | TGTGCCACCAGCGAACACACAGGGGGTCTAAGACTAGCTTTCTTT | CATSEHTGGLRLAFF
TRBD1 | . | TRBJ1-2 | TRBV25-1 | TGTGCCAGCAGTGACAGGGGGCCGGGTGGCTACACCTTC | CASSDRGPGGYTF
. | few | TRBJ2-3 | TRBV20-1 | TGCAGTGCTAGAGGCTCCTACACAGATACGCAGTATTTT | CSARGSYTDTQYF
. | many | TRBJ2-3 | TRBV29-1 | TGCAGCGTTGACGGTGGGGGGTTCACAGATACGCAGTATTTT | CSVDGGGFTDTQYF
TRBD2 | many | TRBJ2-4 | TRBV15 | TGTGCCACCAGCAGAGCCCCAAGCGGGAGGGGGACAGAGAACATTCAGTACTTC | CATSRAPSGRGTENIQYF
TRBD1 | many | TRBJ1-6 | TRBV7-2 | TGTGCCAGCGGACAGGGGTTTCGATCACCCCTCCACTTT | CASGQGFRSPLHF
. | . | TRBJ2-1 | TRBV7-8 | TGTGCCAGCAGCTTAGCGAGGAACAGGGTATGGAATGAGCAGTTCTTC | CASSLARNRVWNEQFF
TRBD2 | many | TRBJ2-7 | TRBV20-1 | TGCAGTGCTAGAGATCCGCGGACTAGCGCGCTCGAGCAGTACTTC | CSARDPRTSALEQYF
. | many | TRBJ2-3 | TRBV6-6 | TGTGCCAGCAGTTACTCGAGGGGGGGGGCAGATACGCAGTATTTT | CASSYSRGGADTQYF